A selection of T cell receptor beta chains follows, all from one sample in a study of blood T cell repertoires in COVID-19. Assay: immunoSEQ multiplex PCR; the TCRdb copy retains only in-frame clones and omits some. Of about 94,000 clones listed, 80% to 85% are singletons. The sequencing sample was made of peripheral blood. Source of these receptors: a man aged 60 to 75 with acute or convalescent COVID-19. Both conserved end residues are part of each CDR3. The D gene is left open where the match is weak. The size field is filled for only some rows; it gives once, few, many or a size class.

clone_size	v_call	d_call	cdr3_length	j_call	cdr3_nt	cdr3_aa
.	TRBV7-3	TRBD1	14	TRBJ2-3	TGTGCCAGCAGCCCGGACAGGGCCGGAGATACGCAGTATTTT	CASSPDRAGDTQYF
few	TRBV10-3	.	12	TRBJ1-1	TGTGCCATCAGTGGTATGAACACTGAAGCTTTCTTT	CAISGMNTEAFF
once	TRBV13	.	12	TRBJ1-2	TGTGCCAGCAGCTTAGGAGGGGAAGGCTACACCTTC	CASSLGGEGYTF
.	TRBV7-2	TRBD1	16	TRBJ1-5	TGTGCCAGCAGCTTAGTGACAGGGGGGAGCAATCAGCCCCAGCATTTT	CASSLVTGGSNQPQHF
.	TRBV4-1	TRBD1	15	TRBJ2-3	TGCGCCAGCAGCCGTGACAGGGGAAGCACAGATACGCAGTATTTT	CASSRDRGSTDTQYF
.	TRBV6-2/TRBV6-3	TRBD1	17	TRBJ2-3	TGTGCCAGCAGATACCGACCGGGACAGGGGAGCACAGATACGCAGTATTTT	CASRYRPGQGSTDTQYF
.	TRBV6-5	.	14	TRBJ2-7	TGTGCCAGCAGTTACGGGGAGGGGGCCTACGAGCAGTACTTC	CASSYGEGAYEQYF
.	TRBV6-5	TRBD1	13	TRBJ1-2	TGTGCCAGCAGTCGGACAGGGGTCCATGGCTACACCTTC	CASSRTGVHGYTF
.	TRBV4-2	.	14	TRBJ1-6	TGTGCCAGCAGCCTTCATGGGGCAGATTCACCCCTCCACTTT	CASSLHGADSPLHF
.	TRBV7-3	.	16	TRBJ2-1	TGTGCCAGCAGCTTAAATTCCGGGACTGCCTACAATGAGCAGTTCTTC	CASSLNSGTAYNEQFF
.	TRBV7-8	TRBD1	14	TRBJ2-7	TGTGCCAGCAGCTTAGGGACAGGGGTCTACGAGCAGTACTTC	CASSLGTGVYEQYF
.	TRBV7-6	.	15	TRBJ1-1	TGTGCCAGCAGAAAGCAAACAGGGATAGGCACTGAAGCTTTCTTT	CASRKQTGIGTEAFF
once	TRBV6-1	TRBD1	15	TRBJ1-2	TGTGCCACTTGGGGACAGGGGGCATCTAACTATGGCTACACCTTC	CATWGQGASNYGYTF
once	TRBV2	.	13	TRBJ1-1	TGTGCCAGCAGCTTAACAGAGAACACTGAAGCTTTCTTT	CASSLTENTEAFF
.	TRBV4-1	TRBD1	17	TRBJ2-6	TGCGCCAGCAGCCGCCCGACAGGGGTTGGTGGGGCCAACGTCCTGACTTTC	CASSRPTGVGGANVLTF
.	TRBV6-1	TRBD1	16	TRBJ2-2	TGTGCCAGCAGTGCCGGACAGGGAAGACGCACCGGGGAGCTGTTTTTT	CASSAGQGRRTGELFF
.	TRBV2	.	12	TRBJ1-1	TGTGCCAGCAGTCGCCAGGCCCCCGAAGCTTTCTTT	CASSRQAPEAFF
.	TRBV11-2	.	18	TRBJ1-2	TGTGCCAGCAGCTCACTAGGTTATCGACTCGAGAGACTATGGGGCTACACCTTC	CASSSLGYRLERLWGYTF
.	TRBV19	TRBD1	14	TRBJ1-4	TGTGCCAGTAGCTCCGGGACAGGGGAGGAAAAACTGTTTTTT	CASSSGTGEEKLFF
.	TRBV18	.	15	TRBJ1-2	TGTGCCAGCTCACCAGGACAGACACCTAACTATGGCTACACCTTC	CASSPGQTPNYGYTF
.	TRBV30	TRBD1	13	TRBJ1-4	TGTGCCTGGAGTGGGACAGGGGGAGAAAAACTGTTTTTT	CAWSGTGGEKLFF
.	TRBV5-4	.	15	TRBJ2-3	TGTGCCAGCAGCTTCGGAGGGGTGAGCACAGATACGCAGTATTTT	CASSFGGVSTDTQYF
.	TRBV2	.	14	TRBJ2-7	TGTGCCAGCAGGGAGGGACCGCTCTCCTACGAGCAGTACTTC	CASREGPLSYEQYF
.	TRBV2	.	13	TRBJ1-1	TGTGCCAGCAATTGGCAGGAGGGCACTGAAGCTTTCTTT	CASNWQEGTEAFF
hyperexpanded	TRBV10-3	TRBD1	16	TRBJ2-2	TGTGCCATCAGCCTTACCCGGACAGGGGTTACCGGGGAGCTGTTTTTT	CAISLTRTGVTGELFF
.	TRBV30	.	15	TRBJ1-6	TGTGCCTGGAGGCGGACAGCGCTCTATAATTCACCCCTCCACTTT	CAWRRTALYNSPLHF
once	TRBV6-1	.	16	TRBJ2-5	TGTGCCAGCAGTGCCCACACGGGGGGACAACAAGAGACCCAGTACTTC	CASSAHTGGQQETQYF
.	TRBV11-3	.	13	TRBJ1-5	TGTGCAGAAAAGCGGCAGTTCAATCAGCCCCAGCATTTT	CAEKRQFNQPQHF
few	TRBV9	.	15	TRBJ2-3	TGTGCCAGCAGCGGGCAGGGGATTGGCACAGATACGCAGTATTTT	CASSGQGIGTDTQYF
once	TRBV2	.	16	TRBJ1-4	TGTGCCAGCAGTATCCAAAGTCGCGCAACTAATGAAAAACTGTTTTTT	CASSIQSRATNEKLFF
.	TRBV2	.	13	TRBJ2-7	TGTGCCAGCAATCACGCAGGAGGTTACGAGCAGTACTTC	CASNHAGGYEQYF
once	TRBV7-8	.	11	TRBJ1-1	TGTGCCAGCAGCGCCACACGATCAGCTTTCTTT	CASSATRSAFF
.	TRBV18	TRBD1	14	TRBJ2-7	TGTGCCAGCTCATTCGGACAGGGGGCAAACGAGCAGTACTTC	CASSFGQGANEQYF
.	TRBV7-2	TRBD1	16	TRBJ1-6	TGTGCCAGCAGAAAAGGGGGCCAGGGTGCTAATTCACCCCTCCACTTT	CASRKGGQGANSPLHF
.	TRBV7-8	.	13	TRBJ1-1	TGTGCCAGCAGCCCGACACTGAACACTGAAGCTTTCTTT	CASSPTLNTEAFF
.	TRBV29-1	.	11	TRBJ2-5	TGCAGCGGCCAGATTGGAGAGACCCAGTACTTC	CSGQIGETQYF
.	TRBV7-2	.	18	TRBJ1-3	TGTGCCAGCAGCCTCCGGGGGGGGGTTCTCTACTCTGGAAACACCATATATTTT	CASSLRGGVLYSGNTIYF
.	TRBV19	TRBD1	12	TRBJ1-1	TGTGCCAGTAGTAGGGACAGGAAACACGCTTTCTTT	CASSRDRKHAFF
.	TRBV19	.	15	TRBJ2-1	TGTGCCAGTAGTATAGTCGACTTCCCGGGGAATGAGCAGTTCTTC	CASSIVDFPGNEQFF
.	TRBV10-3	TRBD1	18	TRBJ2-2	TGTGCCATCAGTTTAGGGCAGGGGGACCAAAAATTCACCGGGGAGCTGTTTTTT	CAISLGQGDQKFTGELFF
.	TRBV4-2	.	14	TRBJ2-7	TGTGCCAGCAGCAAGACTGGATCCAACTACGAGCAGTACTTC	CASSKTGSNYEQYF
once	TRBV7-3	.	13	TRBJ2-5	TGTGCCAGCAGCTCGCAGGGTTTCGGGACCCAGTACTTC	CASSSQGFGTQYF
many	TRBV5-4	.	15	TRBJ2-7	TGTGCCAGCAGCTTGATAGACACTTTCATTTCCGAGCAGTACTTC	CASSLIDTFISEQYF
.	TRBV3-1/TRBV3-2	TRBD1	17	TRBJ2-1	TGTGCCAGCAGCCAGGGCGACAGGGGACTTTCCTACAATGAGCAGTTCTTC	CASSQGDRGLSYNEQFF
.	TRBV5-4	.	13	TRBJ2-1	TGTGCCAGCAGCTTAAGGGGCGGCAATGAGCAGTTCTTC	CASSLRGGNEQFF
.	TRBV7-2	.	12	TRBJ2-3	TGTGCCAGCAGCTTAGTAGCAGATACGCAGTATTTT	CASSLVADTQYF
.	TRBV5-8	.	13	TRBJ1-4	TGTGCCAGCAGCTCGCAGGGAAATGAAAAACTGTTTTTT	CASSSQGNEKLFF
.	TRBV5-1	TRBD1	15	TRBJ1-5	TGCGCCAGCAGCATGGGGACAGGGGACAATCAGCCCCAGCATTTT	CASSMGTGDNQPQHF
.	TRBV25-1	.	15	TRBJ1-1	TGTGCCAGCAGTGAATCCGGCCAGGGAGGCGGAGAAGCTTTCTTT	CASSESGQGGGEAFF
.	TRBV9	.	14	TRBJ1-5	TGTGCCAGCAGCGTAGCGGGAACGGGACAGCCCCAGCATTTT	CASSVAGTGQPQHF
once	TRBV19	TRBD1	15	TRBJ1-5	TGTGCCAGTAGTATAGGCGGGACAGGGTATCAGCCCCAGCATTTT	CASSIGGTGYQPQHF